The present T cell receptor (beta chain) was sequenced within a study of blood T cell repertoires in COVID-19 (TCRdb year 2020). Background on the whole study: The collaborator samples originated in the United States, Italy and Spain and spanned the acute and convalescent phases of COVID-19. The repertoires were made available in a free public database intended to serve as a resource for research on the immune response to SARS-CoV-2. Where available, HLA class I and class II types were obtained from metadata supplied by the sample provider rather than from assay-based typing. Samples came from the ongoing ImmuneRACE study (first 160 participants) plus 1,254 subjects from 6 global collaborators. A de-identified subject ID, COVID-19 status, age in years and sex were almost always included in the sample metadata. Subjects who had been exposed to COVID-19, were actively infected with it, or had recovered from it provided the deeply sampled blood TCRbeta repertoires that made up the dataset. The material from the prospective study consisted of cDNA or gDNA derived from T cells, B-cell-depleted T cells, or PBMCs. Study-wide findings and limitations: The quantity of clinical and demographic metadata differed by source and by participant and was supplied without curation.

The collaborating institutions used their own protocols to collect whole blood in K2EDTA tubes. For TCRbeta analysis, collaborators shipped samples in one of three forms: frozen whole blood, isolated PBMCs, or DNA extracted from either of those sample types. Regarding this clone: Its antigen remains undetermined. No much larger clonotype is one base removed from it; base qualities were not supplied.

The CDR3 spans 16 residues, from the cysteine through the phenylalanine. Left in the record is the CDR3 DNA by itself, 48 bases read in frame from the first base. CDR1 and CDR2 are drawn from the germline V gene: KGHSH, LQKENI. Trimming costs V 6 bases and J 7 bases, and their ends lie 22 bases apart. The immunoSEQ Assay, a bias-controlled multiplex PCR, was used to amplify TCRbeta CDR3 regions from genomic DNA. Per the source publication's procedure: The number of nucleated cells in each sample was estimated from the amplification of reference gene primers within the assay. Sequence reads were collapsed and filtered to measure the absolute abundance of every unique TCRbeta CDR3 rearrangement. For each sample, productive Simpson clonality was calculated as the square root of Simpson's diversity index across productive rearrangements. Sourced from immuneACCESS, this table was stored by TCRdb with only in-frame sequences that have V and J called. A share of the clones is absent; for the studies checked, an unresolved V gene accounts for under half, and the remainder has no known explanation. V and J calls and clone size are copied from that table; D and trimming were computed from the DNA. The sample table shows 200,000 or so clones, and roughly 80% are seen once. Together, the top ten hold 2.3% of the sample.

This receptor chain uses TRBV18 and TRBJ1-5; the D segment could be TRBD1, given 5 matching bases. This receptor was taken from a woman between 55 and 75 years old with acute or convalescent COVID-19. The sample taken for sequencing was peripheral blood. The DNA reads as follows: TGTGCCAGCTCCTACACTAGCGGGGCAGGTATACAGCCCCAGCATTTT. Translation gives CASSYTSGAGIQPQHF.